The entry that follows covers one TCR beta chain sequence. What this receptor recognizes is not known. Per-base quality was not reported, and no clone a single base away is much larger than it. Patients with autoimmune disease history or receiving systemic immunosuppression were excluded from the trial. In every dose cohort, peripheral blood was drawn for TCR sequencing at baseline, cycle 4 day 1, and cycle 7 day 1. Samples came from an open-label, multicenter, first-in-human phase I dose-escalation trial of ivuxolimab. Adults with locally advanced or metastatic head and neck squamous cell, hepatocellular, melanoma or renal cell carcinoma were enrolled in the trial. Before TCR sequencing, CD4+ T cells and CD8+ T cells from peripheral blood were sorted into separate populations. To sequence the TCRbeta CDR3 region, genomic DNA was isolated from the sorted cells. TCRbeta CDR3 regions were sequenced using the immunoSEQ Assay. This is the immuneACCESS table as TCRdb keeps it, with only in-frame sequences that have V and J called. A part of the clones is gone; compared with another copy, unresolved V genes explain less than half, and the rest is unexplained. The sample has tens of thousands of clones on record, roughly 90% of them singletons. The ten largest clones capture around 0.63% of the sample.

This entry comes from a study of OX40 agonist ivuxolimab in advanced cancers. About the investigation overall: The costimulatory receptor OX40 (CD134) was targeted by ivuxolimab, a fully human IgG2 agonistic monoclonal antibody. The paper reports the monotherapy dose-escalation portion (N = 52 patients) of the phase I ivuxolimab trial. Intravenous ivuxolimab was administered to patients every 2 weeks at six dose levels: 0.01, 0.1, 0.3, 1.5, 3 and 10 mg/kg. Prior anti-PD-1, anti-PD-L1 or anti-CTLA-4 therapy was permitted, and approximately 39% of dose-escalation patients had received checkpoint inhibitors. Three dose-escalation patients achieved partial responses, one with hepatocellular carcinoma and two with cutaneous melanoma. In the dose-escalation cohort, 65% to 85% of patients were male, and the mean age was 60 years with a range of about 20 to 79. Among the approximately 50 dose-escalation patients, some 20 had hepatocellular carcinoma, roughly 15 melanoma, 9 renal cell carcinoma and 9 head and neck cancer. Peripheral TCRbeta sequencing aimed to test whether ivuxolimab altered TCR sequence diversity and caused clonal T-cell expansion. What the authors observed across the whole study: Clonal expansion of both CD4+ and CD8+ blood T cells was observed from baseline to week 6 at doses 0.1 to 3.0 mg/kg. Which antigens the clonally expanded peripheral T cells were specific for was not determined. In the 0.1-3.0 mg/kg groups, partial responders had among the lowest normalized peripheral clonal expansion, particularly in CD8+ T cells. Low levels of normalized T-cell clonal expansion were also seen in some nonresponding patients. After ivuxolimab, CD8+ T cells had more expanded clones than CD4+ T cells on average.

The germline V gene provides CDR1 MGHRA and CDR2 YSYEKL. V gives up 3 bases and J gives up 0 bases, and the segment between their germline ends measures 15 bases. Its CDR3 holds 17 amino acids, cysteine through phenylalanine. The read is trimmed to its CDR3 DNA, 51 bases read in frame from base 1. This specimen was CD4+ or CD8+ T cells sorted from blood, taken in a trial of the OX40 agonist ivuxolimab. The chain is assembled from TRBV4-1 and TRBJ2-4, with TRBD1 tentatively as D gene (5 bases match). The source is an adult with an advanced solid tumor such as melanoma, head and neck, liver or kidney cancer. The DNA reads TGCGCCAGCAGCCAGGATACAGGAGACTTAGCCAAAAACATTCAGTACTTC. The encoded protein is CASSQDTGDLAKNIQYF.